Following are 31 T cell receptor beta chains from one sample sequenced in a study of Tregs in tolerant kidney transplant recipients. Profiled with immunoSEQ multiplex PCR; TCRdb holds only in-frame clones, not every one. The repertoire holds roughly 250,000 clones, with approximately 83% as singletons. Specimen: CD4+ T cells from blood. The receptor source for this set is a human donor in good health.

This clone came up a few times. CDR3 DNA: TGTGCCAGCAGCTTACTCGCGGGGACCGGGGAGCTGTTTTTT. Amino acid sequence: CASSLLAGTGELFF. This chain joins TRBV7-7 and TRBJ2-2, with D perhaps matching TRBD2 (6 bases). The V gene's germline CDR1 is SSHAT and CDR2 FNYEAQ (reference sequence). The CDR3 sequence is 14 residues long. V lost 2 bases and J 5 bases, leaving 9 bases between the germline ends.

This clone has a handful of counts. CDR3 residues: CASSEILDRGTEAFF. CDR3 DNA sequence: TGTGCCAGCAGTGAAATATTGGATAGGGGGACTGAAGCTTTCTTT. The chain uses TRBV6-1 and TRBJ1-1, with D possibly matching TRBD1 (6 bases). The CDR3 totals 15 residues. V shed 2 bases and J shed 5 bases, with 15 bases lying between them. Germline loops: CDR1 MNHNS, CDR2 SASEGT.

The V and J genes are TRBV5-1 and TRBJ2-1; D tentatively reads TRBD1 or TRBD2 (6 bases each). The germline CDR1 and CDR2 sequences are SGHRS and YFSETQ. The CDR3 extends over 16 amino acids. V was pared by 3 bases and J by 0 bases, with 13 bases between. The CDR3: CASSSVRGDSYNEQFF. The CDR3 region has the DNA TGCGCCAGCAGCTCGGTAAGGGGGGACTCCTACAATGAGCAGTTCTTC.

The chain couples TRBV9 to TRBJ2-5; perhaps D is TRBD1 or TRBD2 (5 bases each). The V end lost 6 bases, the J end lost 2 bases, and 14 bases lay between the germline ends. The germline gives CDR1 SGDLS, CDR2 YYNGEE. CDR3 size: 14 residues. The CDR3 DNA reads TGTGCCAGCACTTATGGGACGGAACAAGAGACCCAGTACTTC. It encodes CASTYGTEQETQYF.

The table lists this clone with a few counts. The chain couples TRBV10-3 to TRBJ2-7, with D perhaps TRBD1 (6 bases). The CDR3 is 14 amino acids. Germline CDR1 reads ENHRY; CDR2 reads SYGVKD. Trimming shortened V by 8 bases and J by 4 bases, and 18 bases separated the two germline ends. The CDR3 region has the DNA TGTGCCATCGGGGCTACAGGGAAGGGGTACGAGCAGTACTTC. Translated: CAIGATGKGYEQYF.

The genes are TRBV25-1 and TRBJ2-7, with D maybe TRBD2 (5 bases). V was pared by 7 bases and J by 4 bases, with 11 bases between. Germline loops: CDR1 MGHDK, CDR2 SYGVNS. The CDR3 loop spans 12 amino acids. CDR3 in DNA: TGTGCCAGCAAAAAAGAGGGTTACGAGCAGTACTTC. It encodes CASKKEGYEQYF.

This chain uses TRBV5-4 with TRBJ2-5; D gene ambiguous. The assigned J gene may be wrong: the sequence end matches TRBJ2-7 better. The germline CDR1 and CDR2 sequences are SGHNT and YYREEE (reference sequence). CDR3 length equals 11 residues. The CDR3 spells CASSLAVEQYF. The CDR3 DNA reads TGTGCCAGCAGCTTGGCTGTCGAGCAGTACTTC.

The chain carries TRBV7-9 and TRBJ2-5; 8 nucleotides line up with TRBD1. With 7 bases clipped from V and 4 bases from J, the junction kept 11 bases outside the gene matches. CDR1 and CDR2 (germline): SEHNR, FQNEAQ (reference sequence). The CDR3 sequence is 15 residues long. The CDR3 nucleotides read TGTGCCAGCACCGCTCCCGGAGGACAGGGAGAGACCCAGTACTTC. Amino acid sequence: CASTAPGGQGETQYF.

Here the CDR3 DNA reads TGTGCCATCATGCCCGGGGCGTCGGGAAACACCATATATTTT. Its translation is CAIMPGASGNTIYF. The rearrangement uses TRBV10-3 and TRBJ1-3; a possible D gene is TRBD1 (5 bases). CDR1 is ENHRY, CDR2 SYGVKD, per germline. Trimming pared 7 bases from V and 4 bases from J, leaving 14 bases between. CDR3 length: 14 residues.

This clone was seen more than once but under ten times. This chain links TRBV4-1 with TRBJ2-7, with TRBD2 identical over 14 bases. Trimming at V came to 4 bases and at J to 2 bases, leaving 7 bases not matched to a gene. CDR1 MGHRA and CDR2 YSYEKL come from the germline V gene. CDR3 length equals 17 residues. This chain's CDR3 is CASSRGTSGSWTYEQYF. The CDR3 DNA follows: TGCGCCAGCAGCCGTGGGACTAGCGGGAGTTGGACCTACGAGCAGTACTTC.

V and J are TRBV19 and TRBJ1-1, with unresolved D. In germline, CDR1 is LNHDA, CDR2 SQIVND (reference sequence). Trimming took 1 base from V and 7 from J, leaving 10 bases between them. The CDR3 is 13 amino acids. CDR3 nucleotide sequence: TGTGCCAGTAGTATAGGGGAATTCTTTGAAGCTTTCTTT. This gives the protein CASSIGEFFEAFF.

The chain couples TRBV6-5 to TRBJ2-5; 9 bases fit TRBD2. The V segment lost 3 bases and the J segment 5 bases; nucleotides outside the gene matches: 7. The CDR3 spans 15 residues. CDR1 is MNHEY and CDR2 is SVGAGI in the germline V gene. The CDR3 loop is CASSYTAGGGETQYF. In DNA form, the CDR3 reads TGTGCCAGCAGTTATACAGCGGGAGGTGGGGAGACCCAGTACTTC.

V and J are TRBV11-2 and TRBJ2-6, with D hard to call. Between the trimmed V and J ends, which lost 0 bases and 0 bases, there was a span of 12 bases. Germline loops: CDR1 SGHAT, CDR2 FQNNGV. The CDR3 contains 18 residues. The CDR3 loop reads CASSLDSWRSSGANVLTF. DNA for the CDR3: TGTGCCAGCAGCTTAGATAGCTGGCGGTCCTCTGGGGCCAACGTCCTGACTTTC.

V gene TRBV11-1 combines with J gene TRBJ1-2, with D unclear. The CDR3 sequence is 15 residues long. V lost 1 base and J 0 bases, leaving 9 bases between the germline ends. Germline CDR1 is SGHAT and CDR2 is FQDESV (reference sequence). The CDR3 is CASSLEASSNYGYTF. The CDR3 DNA is TGTGCCAGCAGCTTAGAGGCATCCTCTAACTATGGCTACACCTTC.

This clone was counted a few times. The rearrangement joins TRBV27 to TRBJ2-7; D not resolved. Looked up from germline, CDR1 is MNHEY and CDR2 is SMNVEV (reference sequence). There are 14 residues in the CDR3. V dropped 4 bases and J dropped 4 bases, with 14 bases sitting between them. The CDR3, as DNA: TGTGCCAGCAGTTCGGCACTCCCCAGTTACGAGCAGTACTTC. Amino acids: CASSSALPSYEQYF.

The chain recombines TRBV6-8 with TRBJ2-1, with TRBD2 matching over 10 bases. In germline, CDR1 is MNHGY, CDR2 SAAAGT. The ends lost 5 bases at V and 7 bases at J; junction bases unmatched: 17. This CDR3 has 18 residues. CDR3 sequence reads: CASSGGGLAGAYGNEQFF. In DNA, the CDR3 is TGTGCCAGCAGTGGGGGGGGGCTAGCGGGAGCTTATGGGAATGAGCAGTTCTTC.

This clone was observed once. The gene calls are TRBV5-1 and TRBJ1-1; D is unclear. Trimming cost V 5 bases and J 1 base, with 15 bases left between them. This CDR3 region has 15 residues. Germline V gives CDR1 SGHRS, CDR2 YFSETQ. The CDR3 sequence: CASRFVVTQNTEAFF. In DNA, the CDR3 is TGCGCCAGCAGGTTCGTTGTAACCCAGAACACTGAAGCTTTCTTT.

The CDR3 is CASSPRGQGTTYEQYF. CDR3 coding DNA: TGTGCCAGCAGCCCCCGCGGACAGGGGACAACCTACGAGCAGTACTTC. The chain carries TRBV27 and TRBJ2-7, with 9 bases that match TRBD1. This CDR3 comprises 16 residues. Germline V gives CDR1 MNHEY, CDR2 SMNVEV (reference sequence). J lost 2 bases, V lost 6 bases, and 11 bases had no gene match.

The chain uses TRBV28 and TRBJ2-5; D is uncertain. The DNA end is more similar to TRBJ2-7, so the J call may be wrong. This CDR3 comprises 10 residues. Germline V gene data show CDR1 as MDHEN and CDR2 as SYDVKM. The CDR3 sequence: CASSHHEQYF. CDR3 DNA sequence: TGTGCCAGCAGCCACCACGAGCAGTACTTC.

J is TRBJ1-1 and V is TRBV25-1, with D possibly TRBD1 on 6 matching bases. The germline gives CDR1 MGHDK, CDR2 SYGVNS. Trimming stripped 4 bases from V and 4 bases from J, with 25 bases between. There are 18 residues in the CDR3. The CDR3, as DNA: TGTGCCAGCAGTGGTAATCCATACAGGGTCGCGTCGGTCACTGAAGCTTTCTTT. Its protein product is CASSGNPYRVASVTEAFF.

This chain links TRBV10-2 with TRBJ2-7, with 8 bases fitting TRBD1. The CDR3 has 14 amino acids. V lost 5 bases, J lost 3 bases, and 6 bases stayed unmatched. Germline values: CDR1 WSHSY, CDR2 SAAADI. This chain's CDR3 is CASSWDRTLYEQYF. For the CDR3, the DNA is TGCGCCAGCAGTTGGGACAGGACACTCTACGAGCAGTACTTC.

The chain is built from TRBV20-1 and TRBJ2-1, with a weak D call TRBD2 (5 bases). Germline loops: CDR1 DFQATT, CDR2 SNEGSKA (reference sequence). With 6 bases removed from V and 7 bases from J, the gap between germline ends came to 10 bases. The CDR3 totals 11 residues. The CDR3 sequence: CSAETINEQFF. DNA for the CDR3: TGCAGTGCCGAGACTATAAATGAGCAGTTCTTC.

The chain's CDR3 is CASSLGSGLTGELFF. CDR3 nucleotides: TGCGCCAGCAGCTTGGGTAGCGGGCTCACCGGGGAGCTGTTTTTT. The V call is TRBV5-1, the J call TRBJ2-2, with 7 bases fitting TRBD2. Germline trimming cut 0 bases from V and 4 bases from J; bases unmatched to any gene: 3. This CDR3 has 15 amino acids. The V gene's germline CDR1 is SGHRS and CDR2 YFSETQ.

This chain's CDR3 is CSASQGAEGAFF. CDR3 nucleotide sequence: TGCAGCGCATCACAGGGGGCGGAGGGAGCTTTCTTT. This chain connects TRBV29-1 to TRBJ1-1; 9 bases line up with TRBD1. CDR3 length equals 12 residues. Germline trimming cut 7 bases from V and 10 bases from J; bases unmatched to any gene: 10. Germline V CDR1 and CDR2: SQVTM, ANQGSEA.

This rearrangement joins TRBV6-5 to TRBJ2-2, with D unclear. V lost 6 bases and J lost 4, with 6 bases in between. The germline V gene encodes CDR1 MNHEY and CDR2 SVGAGI. There are 12 residues in the CDR3. CDR3 coding DNA: TGTGCCAGCAGCCGTAGCACCGGGGAGCTGTTTTTT. It specifies CASSRSTGELFF.

This rearrangement joins TRBV7-2 to TRBJ1-4, with a possible D match to TRBD1 (6 bases). The V and J ends lost 5 bases and 7 bases respectively, with 23 bases between them. The germline CDR1 and CDR2 sequences are SGHTA and FQGNSA. The CDR3 is 17 amino acids. The CDR3 here is CASSPQRLQGLGEKLFF. The CDR3 nucleotides are TGTGCCAGCAGCCCCCAACGCCTACAGGGATTGGGTGAAAAACTGTTTTTT. The whole variable domain, remainder taken from reference TRBV7-2 and TRBJ1-4, is GAGVSQSPSNKVTEKGKDVELRCDPISGHTALYWYRQSLGQGLEFLIYFQGNSAPDKSGLPSDRFSAERTGGSVSTLTIQRTQQEDSAVYLCASSPQRLQGLGEKLFFGSGTQLSVL.

The chain employs TRBV7-8 and TRBJ2-3; 7 nucleotides match TRBD2. Looked up from germline, CDR1 is SGHVS and CDR2 is FQNEAQ. This CDR3 is built from 14 residues. Trimming removed 1 base from V and 5 bases from J; junction bases left unmatched: 3. Here the CDR3 DNA reads TGTGCCAGCAGCTTAGGGACTAGAATAGATACGCAGTATTTT. Amino acids: CASSLGTRIDTQYF. Using reference TRBV7-8 and TRBJ2-3 for the parts outside the CDR3, the full variable domain is GAGVSQSPRYKVAKRGQDVALRCDPISGHVSLFWYQQALGQGPEFLTYFQNEAQLDKSGLPSDRFFAERPEGSVSTLKIQRTQQEDSAVYLCASSLGTRIDTQYFGPGTRLTVL.

The chain recombines TRBV7-9 with TRBJ1-1; 8 bases are a match to TRBD1. CDR3 length equals 16 residues. The V segment lost 7 bases and the J segment 1 base; nucleotides outside the gene matches: 11. The germline V gene has CDR1 SEHNR and CDR2 FQNEAQ (reference sequence). The CDR3 bases are TGTGCCAGCACCCATGAGGGGACAGGAAGGAACACTGAAGCTTTCTTT. Amino acids: CASTHEGTGRNTEAFF. Full variable domain (rest looked up from reference TRBV7-9 and TRBJ1-1): DTGVSQNPRHKITKRGQNVTFRCDPISEHNRLYWYRQTLGQGPEFLTYFQNEAQLEKSRLLSDRFSAERPKGSFSTLEIQRTEQGDSAMYLCASTHEGTGRNTEAFFGQGTRLTVV.

This clone was picked up one time. This chain connects TRBV5-4 to TRBJ1-1; 9 positions agree with TRBD1. V gave up 3 bases and J gave up 2 bases; unmatched junction bases: 2. Germline CDR1 and CDR2: SGHNT and YYREEE (reference sequence). The CDR3 loop spans 14 amino acids. CDR3 sequence: CASSWGQGNTEAFF. DNA of the CDR3: TGTGCCAGCAGCTGGGGACAGGGTAACACTGAAGCTTTCTTT.

This clone has a handful of counts. The CDR3 protein is CASGVEGAWTGELFF. The CDR3 DNA reads TGCGCCAGCGGGGTGGAGGGGGCGTGGACCGGGGAGCTGTTTTTT. The chain combines TRBV5-1 with TRBJ2-2, with D possibly TRBD1 on 7 matching bases. V was cut by 7 bases and J by 5 bases, with 18 bases left in between. The CDR3 loop spans 15 amino acids. The germline V gene encodes CDR1 SGHRS and CDR2 YFSETQ.

This chain links TRBV6-5 with TRBJ2-5; 7 bases are shared with TRBD1. The J call may be faulty, since TRBJ2-7 better matches the DNA end. Germline lookup yields CDR1 MNHEY and CDR2 SVGAGI. The CDR3 spans 13 residues. The CDR3 protein is CASSRQGINEQYF. CDR3 bases: TGTGCCAGCAGTCGACAGGGAATAAACGAGCAGTACTTC.